Listed below are T cell receptor beta chains from one sample, sequenced in a study of identical twins. Via MiXCR, TCRdb re-called the 5' RACE reads, giving one row per CDR3 protein. The sample shows 310,000 or so distinct CDR3 sequences, 6.5% to 9.5% of them seen only once. The data also belong to a second study, concerning yellow fever vaccine responses in identical twins.

The sequenced sample consisted of memory (CD45RO+) T cells sorted from blood. These receptors all come from a woman aged 18-29 years in good health. The CDR3 runs from the conserved cysteine through the conserved F or W. The D gene is left open where the match is weak. Clone size is given for some rows only: seen once, a few or many times, or a class if the clone is expanded.

j_gene	d_gene	abundance	v_gene	CDR3nt	CDR3aa
TRBJ2-2	.	.	TRBV5-1	TGCGCCAGCCCCGTAATAGACACGAACACCGGGGAGCTGTTTTTT	CASPVIDTNTGELFF
TRBJ2-3	.	.	TRBV5-6	TGTGCCAGCAGCCCCCTGAAGGGCCCCCGCACAGATACGCAGTATTTT	CASSPLKGPRTDTQYF
TRBJ2-7	TRBD2	many	TRBV29-1	TGCAGCGCCCTAGTACTCACTAGCGGGAGCCTCTACGAGCAGTACTTC	CSALVLTSGSLYEQYF
TRBJ1-4	.	many	TRBV12-3/TRBV12-4	TGTGCCAGCAGTTTTGGGGAGACCAATGAAAAACTGTTTTTT	CASSFGETNEKLFF
TRBJ2-1	TRBD1	many	TRBV5-1	TGCGCCAGCAGCCCGGGACAGAACAATGAGCAGTTCTTC	CASSPGQNNEQFF
TRBJ2-3	.	few	TRBV6-1	TGTGCCAGCAGTGATAAGAGGTGGGGCACAGATACGCAGTATTTT	CASSDKRWGTDTQYF
TRBJ2-1	.	many	TRBV4-1	TGCGCCAGCAGCCAAGATATGAGCCGCTCCTACAATGAGCAGTTCTTC	CASSQDMSRSYNEQFF
TRBJ1-4	.	many	TRBV12-3/TRBV12-4	TGTGCCAGCAGTCAATCGCAAGTTAATGAAAAACTGTTTTTT	CASSQSQVNEKLFF
TRBJ2-3	.	.	TRBV5-1	TGCGCCAGCGGGGGGCTAGGGTCAGATACGCAGTATTTT	CASGGLGSDTQYF
TRBJ2-2	.	many	TRBV7-2	TGTGCCAGCTTGACGAGTACCGGGGGCCTGGGGGAGCTGTTTTTT	CASLTSTGGLGELFF
TRBJ1-1	TRBD1	few	TRBV15	TGTGCCACCAGCAGAGATCAGGGGGGGAACACTGAAGCTTTCTTT	CATSRDQGGNTEAFF
TRBJ2-1	TRBD2	.	TRBV6-5	TGTGCCAGCAGTTCCCCTGGCCGGGGGGATGAGCAGTTCTTC	CASSSPGRGDEQFF
TRBJ1-2	.	few	TRBV6-5	TGTGCCAGCACTCAAGGGGGCTATGGCTACACCTTC	CASTQGGYGYTF
TRBJ2-3	TRBD1	many	TRBV5-1	TGCGCCAGCAGCCCCGGACAGGACACAGATACGCAGTATTTT	CASSPGQDTDTQYF
TRBJ2-2	.	.	TRBV9	TGTGCCAGCAGCGTAAGGGGCACCGGGGAGCTGTTTTTT	CASSVRGTGELFF
TRBJ2-1	.	many	TRBV12-3/TRBV12-4	TGTGCCAGCAAACAGACAGCCAACAATGAGCAGTTCTTC	CASKQTANNEQFF
TRBJ1-5	TRBD1	many	TRBV28	TGTGCCAGCAGTACACGACAGGGGGGCTATAGCAATCAGCCCCAGCATTTT	CASSTRQGGYSNQPQHF
TRBJ2-5	TRBD1	few	TRBV29-1	TGCAGCGTTGATGGGCAGGGGGCAAAGACCCAGTACTTC	CSVDGQGAKTQYF
TRBJ2-1	TRBD2	few	TRBV28	TGTGCCAGCAGTTTATTTGCACTAGCGGGGGACAATGAGCAGTTCTTC	CASSLFALAGDNEQFF
TRBJ1-4	.	many	TRBV5-6	TGTGCCAGCAGCTCGGCGGTCCCGAGGGAAAAACTGTTTTTT	CASSSAVPREKLFF
TRBJ2-2	TRBD1	many	TRBV24-1	TGTGCCGTAGGGGACAGGTACACCGGGGAGCTGTTTTTT	CAVGDRYTGELFF
TRBJ2-7	.	many	TRBV12-3/TRBV12-4	TGTGCCAGCAGTCCCCACCTCCAGGGTGGCGAGCAGTACTTC	CASSPHLQGGEQYF
TRBJ2-2	TRBD1	.	TRBV7-9	TGTGCCAGCAGCTCGGGACAGGGGGAATACGGGGAGCTGTTTTTT	CASSSGQGEYGELFF
TRBJ2-5	.	few	TRBV3-1	TGTGCCAGCAGCCGGAACTTAGCGTCTCTAGAGGAGACCCAGTACTTC	CASSRNLASLEETQYF
TRBJ2-3	.	many	TRBV3-1	TGTGCCAGCAGCCAAGTCCGTACAGATACGCAGTATTTT	CASSQVRTDTQYF
TRBJ1-1	.	many	TRBV6-1	TGTGCCAGCAGTGAACGAGCAGGGAGCACTGAAGCTTTCTTT	CASSERAGSTEAFF
TRBJ2-4	.	few	TRBV7-3	TGTGCCAGCAGCTCACGAGAGGCTGGCATTCAGTACTTC	CASSSREAGIQYF
TRBJ2-2	.	many	TRBV5-1	TGCGCCAGCAGCTTACTGGGAGCGGACACCGGGGAGCTGTTTTTT	CASSLLGADTGELFF
TRBJ2-1	.	few	TRBV20-1	TGCAGTGCTCTTGCGGCGGGCCTCGATGAGCAGTTCTTC	CSALAAGLDEQFF
TRBJ2-1	TRBD2	few	TRBV6-4	TGTGCCAGCAGTTATATAGCGGGGACCTCCTACAATGAGCAGTTCTTC	CASSYIAGTSYNEQFF
TRBJ2-7	.	many	TRBV10-3	TGTGCCATCAGCCGACTCCAGCGGAGCTCCTACGAGCAGTACTTC	CAISRLQRSSYEQYF
TRBJ1-1	TRBD1	many	TRBV20-1	TGCAGTGCTAGACCCGACAGGGGGCTTATCACTGAAGCTTTCTTT	CSARPDRGLITEAFF
TRBJ2-1	.	few	TRBV7-8	TGTGCCAGCAGCCCCGGGCAGGGGCCCCGCTACAATGAGCAGTTCTTC	CASSPGQGPRYNEQFF
TRBJ2-2	.	many	TRBV6-5	TGTGCCAGCAGCCACTCAGTTGGGAATACGGGCGGGGAGCTGTTTTTT	CASSHSVGNTGGELFF
TRBJ1-2	TRBD1	many	TRBV12-3/TRBV12-4	TGTGCCAGCAGTTCCCGGGACAGGTACTCCTATGGCTACACCTTC	CASSSRDRYSYGYTF
TRBJ1-1	TRBD1	few	TRBV12-3/TRBV12-4	TGTGCCAGCAGTGACAGGGGGATGGAGGCTTTCTTT	CASSDRGMEAFF
TRBJ2-5	TRBD1	.	TRBV2	TGTGCCAGCAGACCGACAGGGTACGAGACCCAGTACTTC	CASRPTGYETQYF
TRBJ2-5	TRBD1	many	TRBV5-1	TGCGCCAGCAGCAAGGGACAGGGGGCTTTGGAGACCCAGTACTTC	CASSKGQGALETQYF
TRBJ2-2	.	many	TRBV12-3/TRBV12-4	TGTGCCAGCAGTGAATCCTTCTGGAACACCGGGGAGCTGTTTTTT	CASSESFWNTGELFF
TRBJ1-4	.	.	TRBV3-1	TGTGCCAGCAGTCCAGGGGAGCGTCGGAGTAATGAAAAACTGTTTTTT	CASSPGERRSNEKLFF
TRBJ1-2	TRBD1	many	TRBV12-3/TRBV12-4	TGTGCCAGCAGTTTAGCTAGGACAGGCTATGGCTACACCTTC	CASSLARTGYGYTF
TRBJ2-1	.	.	TRBV13	TGTGCCAGCAGCTCCGGGACGCTCAATGAGCAGTTCTTC	CASSSGTLNEQFF
TRBJ2-1	TRBD1	few	TRBV5-1	TGCGCCAGCAGCTTGACAGGGGATAACAATGAGCAGTTCTTC	CASSLTGDNNEQFF
TRBJ1-6	TRBD1	many	TRBV4-1	TGCGCCAGCAGCCAGCCGGGACAGATTTATTCTTCACCCCTCCACTTT	CASSQPGQIYSSPLHF
TRBJ2-1	.	few	TRBV10-1	TGCGCCAGCAGTGGGCTCAGGGGTAATGAGCAGTTCTTC	CASSGLRGNEQFF
TRBJ2-7	.	.	TRBV10-1	TGCGCCAGCAGTGAGGTTCAAGCGGGTGGAAACGAGCAGTACTTC	CASSEVQAGGNEQYF
TRBJ1-5	.	many	TRBV27	TGTGCCAGCAGTTTAAGTCCAGTCTCGCGTCAGCCCCAGCATTTT	CASSLSPVSRQPQHF
TRBJ2-7	TRBD2	.	TRBV27	TGTGCCAGCAGTCCGGGGACTAGCGGGAGGGCCGAGCAGTACTTC	CASSPGTSGRAEQYF
TRBJ2-5	TRBD2	.	TRBV7-2	TGTGCCAGCAGCCAGCGGGGGGGCAGAGAGACCCAGTACTTC	CASSQRGGRETQYF